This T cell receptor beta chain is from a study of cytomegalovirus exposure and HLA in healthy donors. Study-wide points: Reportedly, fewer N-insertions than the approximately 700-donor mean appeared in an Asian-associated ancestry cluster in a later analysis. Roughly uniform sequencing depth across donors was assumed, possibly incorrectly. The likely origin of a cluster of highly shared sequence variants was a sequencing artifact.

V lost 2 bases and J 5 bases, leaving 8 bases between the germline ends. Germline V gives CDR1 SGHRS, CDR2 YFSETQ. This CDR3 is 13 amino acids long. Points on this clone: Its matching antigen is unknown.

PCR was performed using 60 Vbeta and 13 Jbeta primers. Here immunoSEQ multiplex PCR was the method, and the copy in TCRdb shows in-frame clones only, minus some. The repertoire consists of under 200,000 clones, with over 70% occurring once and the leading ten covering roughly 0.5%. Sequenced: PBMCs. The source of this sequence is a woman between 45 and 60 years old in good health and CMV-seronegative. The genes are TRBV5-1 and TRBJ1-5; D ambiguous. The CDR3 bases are TGCGCCAGCAGCTTCACGAGTGATCAGCCCCAGCATTTT. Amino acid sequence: CASSFTSDQPQHF.